The T cell receptor (beta chain) under discussion was sequenced for a study of memory CD4+ T cells and cytomegalovirus serostatus. V gave up 6 bases and J gave up 2 bases, with 14 bases separating them. Germline V gives CDR1 MDHEN, CDR2 SYDVKM. The length of the CDR3 is 15 residues. Assay used: immunoSEQ multiplex PCR; TCRdb lists only in-frame clones, some missing. In the table there are just under 60,000 clones, about 81% of which are singletons. Single viable CD3+CD4+CD8-CD45RO+ cells were sorted as the memory CD4+ T cells. This receptor was taken from an adult in good health and CMV-seronegative. The chain links TRBV28 to TRBJ2-1; possible D gene TRBD2, 6 bases. Source material: memory CD4+ T cells from blood. CDR3 nucleotides: TGTGCCAGCAGGGAAAGCGGGTACCCCTACAATGAGCAGTTCTTC. Protein: CASRESGYPYNEQFF.